The sequence of this TCR beta chain was determined in a study of T cells after yellow fever vaccination (dated by TCRdb to 2018 to 2020). About the full investigation: The SMART-Seq v4 Ultra Low Input RNA kit was used to prepare libraries from fractions with low cell numbers. Blood was collected at multiple timepoints before and after primary and secondary immunization, and bulk PBMC replicates and cell subsets were isolated. Bulk TCR alpha and beta repertoires were sequenced longitudinally to track T-cell clones before and after primary and booster YFV17D yellow fever vaccination. The cohort comprised two healthy male donors, one aged 18 to 30 and one aged 30 to 40 years. Paper-wide results and their limitations: Computational filtering was needed because FACS-sorted repertoires could contain abundant contaminating clonotypes from the bulk population. A small share of clonotypes occurred in both CD4 and CD8 compartments, likely arising from convergent recombination. After the booster, most of the clones that had expanded following primary vaccination were detected again (about 95% of CD4 and roughly nine tenths of CD8), which suggests that memory was broadly maintained. The study included only a couple of donors, which limits how far the findings can be generalized. Compared with the primary T-cell response, the secondary T-cell response was weaker but faster, peaking on day 5 rather than day 15.

TCR cDNA was made using 5'RACE template switching, a step that added a universal primer site and unique molecular identifiers. cDNA synthesis was primed from both the TCR alpha and TCR beta constant segments. Library amplification used two PCR steps, and the second PCR step added sample barcodes and sequencing adapters. Libraries were sequenced on Illumina HiSeq 2500 (2x100 bp) or NovaSeq (2x150 bp). As for the authors' bioinformatics: MIGEC handled demultiplexing of reads and collapsing into UMI consensus sequences, while MiXCR performed V(D)J alignment. Clonotypes responding to the vaccine were identified with edgeR on replicate PBMC samples, with the criteria of FDR below 0.01 and a log2 fold change above 5 up to day 15. CD4 or CD8 identity was assigned to each bulk clonotype according to whether the clonotype was present at higher abundance in the sequenced CD4 repertoire or the sequenced CD8 repertoire. TCRdb reprocessed the public reads (quality trimming at Q25 with fastp, clone calling with MiXCR) and kept in-frame beta chains. A single entry per CDR3 protein holds the most common genes and DNA from its merged rows. V and J calls and clone size were set by TCRdb, not the authors. This sample comprises about 550,000 distinct CDR3 sequences, less than 20% of them detected only once. 14% of the sample goes to the ten largest clones.

V was cut back by 4 bases and J by 1 base, leaving a gap of 20 bases between them. The germline V gene supplies CDR1 SGDLS and CDR2 YYNGEE. The CDR3 holds 17 amino acids from the cysteine to the phenylalanine. The CDR3 DNA has 51 bases and is translated from base 1. As concerns this clonotype: Its antigen target is currently unknown. No base qualities exist here, and no much larger clone lies one base off it.

The treatment or condition label, as the study defines it: live attenuated yellow fever vaccine strain. Two biological replicates of bulk PBMCs were collected at each blood-draw timepoint. PBMCs were isolated from peripheral blood using a standard Ficoll-Paque protocol. TriZol was used to extract RNA from bulk PBMCs, CD4 and CD8 fractions, and dextramer-positive and dextramer-negative fractions. The chain is assembled from TRBV9 and TRBJ1-1; confidence is insufficient to name the D gene. The material sequenced was PBMCs, taken 15 days after the yellow fever booster vaccination. The TCR sequence derives from a man aged 30 to 45 who received the YFV17D yellow fever vaccine. The DNA sequence is as follows: TGTGCCAGCAGCCCCGAGCTCGGCAGCGCCCCGAACACTGAAGCTTTCTTT. Its coded protein is CASSPELGSAPNTEAFF.